The 22 T cell receptor beta chains presented below share a single source sample, sequenced in a study of neurological immune-mediated disorders. TCRdb recomputed calls from the 5' RACE reads with MiXCR, one row per CDR3 protein. The sample shows 60,000 or so distinct CDR3 sequences, more than 3% of them seen only once. The source material was PBMCs. The receptor source for this set is a woman aged 55-75 years with multiple sclerosis.

This clonotype was recorded many times. DNA of the CDR3: TGCAGCGTTGAAGCCGTCGGGGGGCCCTACAATGAGCAGTTCTTC. Residues: CSVEAVGGPYNEQFF. The chain links TRBV29-1 to TRBJ2-1; tentative D call: TRBD2 (7 bases). V lost 1 base to trimming and J lost 2 bases, with 12 bases between them. This CDR3 has 15 residues. Germline CDR1 SQVTM, CDR2 ANQGSEA.

This clonotype has a count of ten or more. The genes are TRBV9 and TRBJ1-3; D gene uncertain. The CDR3 spans 17 residues. Germline V CDR1 and CDR2: SGDLS, YYNGEE. V was cut by 0 bases and J by 0 bases, with 13 bases left in between. CDR3 protein: CASSVGGRSVSGNTIYF. CDR3 nucleotides: TGTGCCAGCAGCGTAGGAGGGAGATCCGTCTCTGGAAACACCATATATTTT.

This clonotype was observed a few times. The V and J genes are TRBV3-1 and TRBJ2-2; 9 bases are a match to TRBD2. Germline trimming cut 0 bases from V and 7 bases from J; bases unmatched to any gene: 12. Germline V lookup: CDR1 LGHDT, CDR2 YNNKEL (reference sequence). CDR3 length: 18 amino acids. CDR3 loop: CASSQEPRLVAGVGELFF. The DNA of the CDR3 is TGTGCCAGCAGCCAAGAACCCCGGTTGGTAGCGGGAGTCGGGGAGCTGTTTTTT.

Ten or more counts support this clonotype. Written as DNA, the CDR3 is TGTGCCAGCAGTTACTCGAGACTAGCGGCCCCAGAGACCCAGTACTTC. Residues: CASSYSRLAAPETQYF. The chain carries TRBV6-6 and TRBJ2-5; 9 bases fit TRBD2. V gave up 0 bases and J gave up 4 bases; unmatched junction bases: 6. The CDR3 runs to 16 residues. Germline V gene data show CDR1 as MNHNY and CDR2 as SVGAGI (reference sequence).

This clonotype was counted between two and nine times. Being one base from a much bigger clone, this may be a read error. The J gene is TRBJ2-1, the V gene TRBV29-1; TRBD2 matches at 8 bases. Germline CDR1 is SQVTM and CDR2 is ANQGSEA. The CDR3 contains 14 residues. V lost 5 bases, J lost 8 bases, and 11 bases stayed unmatched. This chain's CDR3 is CSVLHSGAMYEQFF. The CDR3 region has the DNA TGCAGCGTTCTACATAGCGGGGCCATGTATGAGCAGTTCTTC.

This clonotype has at least ten counts. This sequence joins TRBV20-1 and TRBJ2-1; D is possibly TRBD2 (6 bases). The CDR3 length is 14 residues. The V gene's germline CDR1 is DFQATT and CDR2 SNEGSKA (reference sequence). V gave up 3 bases and J gave up 9 bases, with 18 bases separating them. This CDR3 reads CSASRDSFGTEQFF. The CDR3 DNA reads TGCAGTGCTAGCCGGGACTCTTTCGGCACTGAGCAGTTCTTC.

This clonotype was found many times. The chain joins TRBV6-8 to TRBJ2-7, with unresolved D. The CDR3 consists of 17 residues. Germline CDR1 MNHGY, CDR2 SAAAGT. The germline V and J ends were trimmed by 0 bases and 0 bases, with 15 bases remaining between them. CDR3 bases: TGTGCCAGCAGTTACTCGAGACCTGAGGCAAGCTCCTACGAGCAGTACTTC. It translates to CASSYSRPEASSYEQYF.

The sample holds many counts of this clonotype. The chain joins TRBV12-3 or TRBV12-4 to TRBJ1-1, with 8 bases that match TRBD1. The CDR3 runs to 13 residues. V shed 6 bases, J shed 3 bases, and the junction held 3 bases outside the gene matches. The CDR3 spells CASRLQGDTEAFF. CDR3 DNA: TGTGCCAGCAGGCTACAGGGGGACACTGAAGCTTTCTTT.

The table lists this clonotype with many counts. The chain employs TRBV18 and TRBJ2-3; 8 nucleotides match TRBD1. Germline V CDR1 and CDR2: KGHSH, LQKENI. Trimming took 5 bases from V and 3 from J; bases not matched to a gene: 4. There are 14 residues in the CDR3. The CDR3 is CASSSGTGTDTQYF. The CDR3, as DNA: TGTGCCAGCTCATCCGGGACAGGAACAGATACGCAGTATTTT.

This clonotype was seen many times. The rearrangement links TRBV5-1 to TRBJ2-7, with TRBD2 identical over 8 bases. CDR3 size: 16 residues. With 0 bases clipped from V and 4 bases from J, the junction kept 9 bases outside the gene matches. Per germline, CDR1 SGHRS and CDR2 YFSETQ. CDR3 bases: TGCGCCAGCAGCTTGGGTCCCCAGCGGGGGAAGTACGAGCAGTACTTC. Its protein is CASSLGPQRGKYEQYF.

Remarks on this clonotype: A read error may explain this, as a much larger clone is one base away. This chain uses TRBV10-3 with TRBJ1-5; TRBD1 matches 7 bases. Germline CDR1 reads ENHRY; CDR2 reads SYGVKD. The CDR3 runs 14 residues. In DNA, the CDR3 is TGTGCCACCCGACAGGGATATAGCAATCAGCCCCAGAATTTT. Translation: CATRQGYSNQPQNF.

This clonotype was observed at least ten times. This chain uses TRBV10-3 with TRBJ1-5; D is unclear. The CDR3 length is 13 residues. The V and J ends lost 2 bases and 2 bases respectively, with 4 bases between them. Germline V gene sequence: CDR1 ENHRY, CDR2 SYGVKD. CDR3 residues: CAISEDGNQPQHF. The DNA of the CDR3 is TGTGCCATCAGTGAGGACGGCAATCAGCCCCAGCATTTT.

This clonotype has at least ten counts. The chain uses TRBV10-3 and TRBJ1-3; D unclear. The V gene lost 9 bases and the J gene lost 2 bases, with 14 bases spanning the gap. CDR1 is ENHRY and CDR2 is SYGVKD in the germline V gene. This CDR3 spans 14 amino acids. This chain's CDR3 is CAMSWESTGNTIYF. The CDR3 DNA reads TGTGCCATGTCCTGGGAATCAACTGGAAACACCATATATTTT.

This clonotype was counted between two and nine times. The chain is built from TRBV5-5 and TRBJ2-6, with D possibly being TRBD1 (5 bases). This CDR3 has 13 amino acids. Germline V gene data show CDR1 as SGHKS and CDR2 as YYEKEE (reference sequence). V gave up 5 bases and J gave up 2 bases, with 5 bases separating them. CDR3 residues: CASRQAGANVLTF. CDR3 nucleotides: TGTGCCAGCAGACAGGCTGGGGCCAACGTCCTGACTTTC.

This clonotype was picked up many times. This CDR3 reads CSASRLSSAEDTQYF. CDR3 nucleotide sequence: TGCAGCGCTTCCCGCCTTTCTAGCGCCGAAGATACGCAGTATTTT. The chain is built from TRBV29-1 and TRBJ2-3, with D tentatively TRBD2 (6 bases). The CDR3 runs to 15 residues. Per germline, CDR1 SQVTM and CDR2 ANQGSEA. The V and J ends lost 7 bases and 5 bases respectively, with 22 bases between them.

This clonotype was seen many times. The chain joins TRBV5-4 to TRBJ2-7; D is ambiguous. Germline-derived CDR1 and CDR2 are SGHNT and YYREEE (reference sequence). The CDR3 runs 13 residues. V lost 0 bases, J lost 2 bases, and 6 bases lay in between. The CDR3 DNA reads TGTGCCAGCAGCTTGGAACCTACCTACGAGCAGTACTTC. The encoded protein is CASSLEPTYEQYF.

The V gene is TRBV30, the J gene TRBJ2-3, with TRBD2 identical over 10 bases. This CDR3 has 21 amino acids. The germline V gene has CDR1 GTSNPN and CDR2 SVGIG (reference sequence). V was clipped by 0 bases and J by 9 bases; unmatched bases: 27. As DNA, the CDR3 is TGTGCCTGGAGTGTAGAGTACTCACTAGTAGCGGGAGGTCCCCGGGTGGACACGCAGTATTTT. Translated: CAWSVEYSLVAGGPRVDTQYF.

This clonotype was counted at least ten times. CDR3 in DNA: TGTGCCAGCAGCAAAGCGAGGACAGGGTCCTATGGCTACACCTTC. Its protein is CASSKARTGSYGYTF. This chain connects TRBV21-1 to TRBJ1-2; TRBD1 is taken as the D call from the table, unchecked against the DNA. TRBV21-1 is an annotated pseudogene. This CDR3 is 15 amino acids long.

This clonotype was seen repeatedly, ten times or more. V gene TRBV4-2 combines with J gene TRBJ2-1; D is unclear. This CDR3 has 15 amino acids. V was pared by 0 bases and J by 6 bases, with 12 bases between. Germline V gene lookup returns CDR1 LGHNA and CDR2 YNFKEQ. The chain's CDR3 is CASSQDPPLINEQFF. The CDR3, as DNA: TGTGCCAGCAGCCAAGATCCTCCCCTAATCAATGAGCAGTTCTTC.

This clonotype has a single count. The chain is built from TRBV20-1 and TRBJ2-5; 8 nucleotides match TRBD2. V shed 6 bases, J shed 4 bases, and the junction held 10 bases outside the gene matches. The CDR3 contains 14 residues. Germline V gene lookup returns CDR1 DFQATT and CDR2 SNEGSKA (reference sequence). CDR3 sequence: CSARPGLGRETQYF. The DNA of the CDR3 is TGCAGTGCAAGGCCGGGACTAGGGAGAGAGACCCAGTACTTC.

This clonotype was picked up one time. The rearrangement uses TRBV20-1 and TRBJ2-3; D ambiguous. V was trimmed by 3 bases and J by 4 bases, leaving 11 bases between them. The CDR3 has 13 amino acids. In germline, CDR1 is DFQATT, CDR2 SNEGSKA (reference sequence). The CDR3 region has the DNA TGCAGTGCTAGTATCCGGGCCCCAGATACGCAGTATTTT. Protein product: CSASIRAPDTQYF.

This clonotype showed up many times. The CDR3 region has the DNA TGTGCCAGCAGAAATATCGAAGAGACCCAGTACTTC. It specifies CASRNIEETQYF. The chain has TRBV12-3 or TRBV12-4 and TRBJ2-5; D uncertain. The V end was cut by 6 bases, the J end by 3 bases, with 8 bases between. This CDR3 has 12 amino acids.